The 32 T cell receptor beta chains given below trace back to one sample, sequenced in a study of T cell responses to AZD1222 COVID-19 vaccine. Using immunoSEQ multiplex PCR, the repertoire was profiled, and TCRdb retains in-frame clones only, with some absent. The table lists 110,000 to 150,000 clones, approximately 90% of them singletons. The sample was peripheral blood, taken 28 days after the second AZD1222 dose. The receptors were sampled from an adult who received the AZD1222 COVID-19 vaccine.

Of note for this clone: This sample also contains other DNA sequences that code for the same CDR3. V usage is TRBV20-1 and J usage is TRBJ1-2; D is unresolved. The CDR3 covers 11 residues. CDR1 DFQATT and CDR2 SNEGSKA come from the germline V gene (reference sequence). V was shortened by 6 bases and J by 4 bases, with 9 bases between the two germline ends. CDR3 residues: CSASPVYGYTF. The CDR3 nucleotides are TGCAGTGCCTCACCCGTCTATGGCTACACCTTC.

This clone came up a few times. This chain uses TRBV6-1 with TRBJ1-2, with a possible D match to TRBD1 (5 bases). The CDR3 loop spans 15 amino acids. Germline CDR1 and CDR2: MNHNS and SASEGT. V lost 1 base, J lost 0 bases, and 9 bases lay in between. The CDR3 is CASSEVGLTNYGYTF. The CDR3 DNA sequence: TGTGCCAGCAGTGAAGTGGGGCTGACTAACTATGGCTACACCTTC.

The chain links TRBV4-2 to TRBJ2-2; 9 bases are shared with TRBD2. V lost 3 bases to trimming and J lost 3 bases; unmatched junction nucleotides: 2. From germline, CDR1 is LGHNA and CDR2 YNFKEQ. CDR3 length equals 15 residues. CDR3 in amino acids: CASSQQRGDTGELFF. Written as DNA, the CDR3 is TGTGCCAGCAGCCAGCAGCGGGGGGACACCGGGGAGCTGTTTTTT.

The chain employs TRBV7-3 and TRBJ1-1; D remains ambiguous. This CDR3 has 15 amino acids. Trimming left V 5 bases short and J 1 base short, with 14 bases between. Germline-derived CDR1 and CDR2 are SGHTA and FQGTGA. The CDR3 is CASSLQRMGNTEAFF. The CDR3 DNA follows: TGTGCCAGCAGCCTACAGCGGATGGGGAACACTGAAGCTTTCTTT. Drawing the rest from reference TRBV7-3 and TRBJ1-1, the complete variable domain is GAGVSQTPSNKVTEKGKYVELRCDPISGHTALYWYRQSLGQGPEFLIYFQGTGAADDSGLPNDRFFAVRPEGSVSTLKIQRTERGDSAVYLCASSLQRMGNTEAFFGQGTRLTVV.

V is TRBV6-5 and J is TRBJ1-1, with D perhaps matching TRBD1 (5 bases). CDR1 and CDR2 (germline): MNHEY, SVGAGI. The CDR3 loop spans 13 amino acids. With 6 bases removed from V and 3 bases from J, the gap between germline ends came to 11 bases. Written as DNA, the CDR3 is TGTGCCAGCAGCAGGGCGCTGGACACTGAAGCTTTCTTT. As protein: CASSRALDTEAFF.

Here the CDR3 reads CANPPTGFRTQYF. The CDR3 DNA is TGCGCCAACCCACCTACAGGGTTCAGGACCCAGTACTTC. The gene calls are TRBV23-1 and TRBJ2-5, with D perhaps matching TRBD1 (6 bases). TRBV23-1 is reported as an ORF; its role is uncertain. CDR3 length: 13 amino acids. V was trimmed by 10 bases and J by 7 bases, leaving 19 bases between them.

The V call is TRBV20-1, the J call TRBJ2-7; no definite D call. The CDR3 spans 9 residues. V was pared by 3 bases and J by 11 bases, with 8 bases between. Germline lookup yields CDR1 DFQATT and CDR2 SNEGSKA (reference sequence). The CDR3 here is CSARRLEYF. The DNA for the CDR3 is TGCAGTGCTAGGCGGCTGGAGTACTTC.

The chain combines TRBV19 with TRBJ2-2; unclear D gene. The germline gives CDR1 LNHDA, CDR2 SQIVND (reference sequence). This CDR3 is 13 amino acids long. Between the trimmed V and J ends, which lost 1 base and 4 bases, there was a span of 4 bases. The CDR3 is CASSIVLTGELFF. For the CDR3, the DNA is TGTGCCAGTAGTATAGTTCTCACCGGGGAGCTGTTTTTT.

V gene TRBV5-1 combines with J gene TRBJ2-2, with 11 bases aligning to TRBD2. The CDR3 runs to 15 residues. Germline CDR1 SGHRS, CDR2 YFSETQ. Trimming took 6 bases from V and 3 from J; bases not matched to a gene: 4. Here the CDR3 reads CASKRLAGYTGELFF. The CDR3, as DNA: TGCGCCAGCAAACGACTAGCGGGATACACCGGGGAGCTGTTTTTT.

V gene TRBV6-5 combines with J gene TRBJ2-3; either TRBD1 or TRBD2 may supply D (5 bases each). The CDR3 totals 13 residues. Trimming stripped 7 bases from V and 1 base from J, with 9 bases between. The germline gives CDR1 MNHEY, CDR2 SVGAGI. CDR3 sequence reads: CASTGHGTDTQYF. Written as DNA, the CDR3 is TGTGCCAGCACGGGGCATGGCACAGATACGCAGTATTTT.

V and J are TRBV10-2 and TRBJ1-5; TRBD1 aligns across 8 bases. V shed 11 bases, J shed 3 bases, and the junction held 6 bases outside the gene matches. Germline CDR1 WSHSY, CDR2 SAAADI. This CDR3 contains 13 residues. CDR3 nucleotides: TGCGCCGCGGGGACAGGAAACAATCAGCCCCAGCATTTT. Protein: CAAGTGNNQPQHF.

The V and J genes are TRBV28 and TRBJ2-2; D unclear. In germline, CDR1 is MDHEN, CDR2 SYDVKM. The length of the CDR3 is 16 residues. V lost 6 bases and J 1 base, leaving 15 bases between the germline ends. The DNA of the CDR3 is TGTGCCAGCAGCCGTCGTCTGCGTGAGAACACCGGGGAGCTGTTTTTT. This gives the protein CASSRRLRENTGELFF.

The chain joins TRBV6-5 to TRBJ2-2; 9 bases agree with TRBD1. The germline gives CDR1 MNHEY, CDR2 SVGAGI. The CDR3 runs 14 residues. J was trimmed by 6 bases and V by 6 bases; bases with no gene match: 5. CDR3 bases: TGTGCCAGCAGCGGGACAGGGAGAGCCGGGGAGCTGTTTTTT. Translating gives CASSGTGRAGELFF.

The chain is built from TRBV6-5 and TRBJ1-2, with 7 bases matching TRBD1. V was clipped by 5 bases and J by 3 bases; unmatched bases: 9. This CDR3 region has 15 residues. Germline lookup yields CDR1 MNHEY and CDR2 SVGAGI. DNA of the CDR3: TGTGCCAGCAGTCCAACCGGGACAGCACACTATGGCTACACCTTC. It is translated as CASSPTGTAHYGYTF.

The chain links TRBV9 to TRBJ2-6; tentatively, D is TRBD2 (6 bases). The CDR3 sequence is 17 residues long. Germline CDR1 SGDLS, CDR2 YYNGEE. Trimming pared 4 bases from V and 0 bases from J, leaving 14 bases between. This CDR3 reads CASSPRDGNSGANVLTF. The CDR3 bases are TGTGCCAGCAGCCCGCGGGACGGTAACTCTGGGGCCAACGTCCTGACTTTC.

Written as DNA, the CDR3 is TGTGCCAGCAGCTCCGGGAGCTCCTATAATTCACCCCTCCACTTT. The encoded protein is CASSSGSSYNSPLHF. The chain combines TRBV11-1 with TRBJ1-6; D is unclear. Between the trimmed V and J ends, which lost 4 bases and 0 bases, there was a span of 7 bases. The length of the CDR3 is 15 residues. Germline CDR1 reads SGHAT; CDR2 reads FQDESV (reference sequence). The variable domain in full, completed from reference TRBV11-1 and TRBJ1-6, reads EAEVAQSPRYKITEKSQAVAFWCDPISGHATLYWYRQILGQGPELLVQFQDESVVDDSQLPKDRFSAERLKGVDSTLKIQPAELGDSAMYLCASSSGSSYNSPLHFGNGTRLTVT.

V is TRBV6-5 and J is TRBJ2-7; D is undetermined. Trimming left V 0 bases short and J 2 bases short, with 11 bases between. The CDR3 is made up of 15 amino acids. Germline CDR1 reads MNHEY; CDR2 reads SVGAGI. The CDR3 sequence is CASSYSTYGAYEQYF. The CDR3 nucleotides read TGTGCCAGCAGTTACTCGACCTATGGAGCCTACGAGCAGTACTTC.

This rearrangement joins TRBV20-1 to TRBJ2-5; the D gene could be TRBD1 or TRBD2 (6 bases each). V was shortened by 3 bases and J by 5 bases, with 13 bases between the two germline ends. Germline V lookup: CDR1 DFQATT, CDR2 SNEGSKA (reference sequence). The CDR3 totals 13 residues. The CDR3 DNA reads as TGCAGTGCTAGTTTGGGGGCGGGGGAGACCCAGTACTTC. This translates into CSASLGAGETQYF.

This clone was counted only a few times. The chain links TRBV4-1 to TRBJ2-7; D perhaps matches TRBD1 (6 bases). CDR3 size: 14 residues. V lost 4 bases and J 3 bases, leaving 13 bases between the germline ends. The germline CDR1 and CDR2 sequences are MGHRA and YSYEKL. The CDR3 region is CASSLDRTHYEQYF. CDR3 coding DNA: TGCGCCAGCAGCCTAGACAGGACCCACTACGAGCAGTACTTC.

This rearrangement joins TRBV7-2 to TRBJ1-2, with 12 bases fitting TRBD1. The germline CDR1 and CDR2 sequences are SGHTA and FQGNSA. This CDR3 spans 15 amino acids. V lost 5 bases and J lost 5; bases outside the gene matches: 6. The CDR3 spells CASSPGQGAIYGYTF. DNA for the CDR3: TGTGCCAGCAGCCCGGGACAGGGGGCTATATATGGCTACACCTTC.

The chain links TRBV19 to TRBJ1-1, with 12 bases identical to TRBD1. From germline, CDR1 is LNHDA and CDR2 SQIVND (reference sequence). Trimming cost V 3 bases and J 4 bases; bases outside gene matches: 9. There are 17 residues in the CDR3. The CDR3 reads CASSMLGQGAAGTEAFF. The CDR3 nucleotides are TGTGCCAGTAGTATGTTGGGACAGGGGGCGGCGGGCACTGAAGCTTTCTTT.

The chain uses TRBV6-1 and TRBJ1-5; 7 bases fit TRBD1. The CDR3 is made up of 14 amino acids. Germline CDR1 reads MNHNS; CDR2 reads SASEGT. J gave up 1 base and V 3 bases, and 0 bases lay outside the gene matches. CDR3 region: CASSDRGSNQPQHF. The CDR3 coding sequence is TGTGCCAGCAGTGACAGGGGGAGCAATCAGCCCCAGCATTTT.

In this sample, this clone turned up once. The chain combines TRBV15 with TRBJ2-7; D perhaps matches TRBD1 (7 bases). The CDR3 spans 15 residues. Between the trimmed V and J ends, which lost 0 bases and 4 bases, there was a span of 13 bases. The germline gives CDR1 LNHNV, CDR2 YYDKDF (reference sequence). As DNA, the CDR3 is TGTGCCACCAGCAGAGATGCAGGGGGAGGTTACGAGCAGTACTTC. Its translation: CATSRDAGGGYEQYF.

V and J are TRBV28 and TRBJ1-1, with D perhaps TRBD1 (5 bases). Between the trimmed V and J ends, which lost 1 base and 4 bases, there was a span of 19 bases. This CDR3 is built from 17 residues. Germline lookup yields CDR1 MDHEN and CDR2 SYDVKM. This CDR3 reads CASSLLDTLSGGTEAFF. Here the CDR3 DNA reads TGTGCCAGCAGTTTATTGGACACCTTATCTGGGGGCACTGAAGCTTTCTTT.

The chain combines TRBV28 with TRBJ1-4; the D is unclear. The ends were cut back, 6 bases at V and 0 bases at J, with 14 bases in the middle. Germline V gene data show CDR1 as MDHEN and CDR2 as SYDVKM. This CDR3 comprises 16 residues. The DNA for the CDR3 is TGTGCCAGCAGCCTCCCTCCGTCCGCAACTAATGAAAAACTGTTTTTT. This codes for CASSLPPSATNEKLFF.

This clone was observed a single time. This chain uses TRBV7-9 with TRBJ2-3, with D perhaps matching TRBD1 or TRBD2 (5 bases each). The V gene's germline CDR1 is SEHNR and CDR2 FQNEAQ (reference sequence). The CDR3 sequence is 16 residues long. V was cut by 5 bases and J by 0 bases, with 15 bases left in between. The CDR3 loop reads CASSARGGFSTDTQYF. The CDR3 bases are TGTGCCAGCAGCGCCCGGGGCGGGTTTAGCACAGATACGCAGTATTTT.

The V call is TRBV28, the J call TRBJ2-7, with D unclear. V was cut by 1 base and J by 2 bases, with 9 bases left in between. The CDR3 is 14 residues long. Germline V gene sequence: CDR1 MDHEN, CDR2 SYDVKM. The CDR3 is CASSLSTPTYEQYF. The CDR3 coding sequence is TGTGCCAGCAGTTTATCGACTCCTACCTACGAGCAGTACTTC.

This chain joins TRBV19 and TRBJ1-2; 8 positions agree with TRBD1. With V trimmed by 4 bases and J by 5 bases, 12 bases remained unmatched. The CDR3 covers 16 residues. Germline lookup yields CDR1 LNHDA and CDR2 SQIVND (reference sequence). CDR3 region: CASSSLGDRGTYGYTF. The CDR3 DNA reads TGTGCCAGTAGTAGCCTGGGAGACAGGGGAACGTATGGCTACACCTTC. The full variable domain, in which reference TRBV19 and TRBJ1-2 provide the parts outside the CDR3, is DGGITQSPKYLFRKEGQNVTLSCEQNLNHDAMYWYRQDPGQGLRLIYYSQIVNDFQKGDIAEGYSVSREKKESFPLTVTSAQKNPTAFYLCASSSLGDRGTYGYTFGSGTRLTVV.

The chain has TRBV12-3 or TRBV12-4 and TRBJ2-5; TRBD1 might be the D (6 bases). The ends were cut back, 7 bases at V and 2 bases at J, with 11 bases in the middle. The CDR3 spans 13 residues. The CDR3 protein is CASTHRVQETQYF. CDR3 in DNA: TGTGCCAGCACCCACAGGGTACAAGAGACCCAGTACTTC.

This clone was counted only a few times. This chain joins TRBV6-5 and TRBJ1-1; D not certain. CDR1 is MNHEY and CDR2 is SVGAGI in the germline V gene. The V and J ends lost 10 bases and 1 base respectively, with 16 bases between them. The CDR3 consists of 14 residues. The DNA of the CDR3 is TGTGCCACCACGCGGGGAATGGAGAACACTGAAGCTTTCTTT. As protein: CATTRGMENTEAFF.

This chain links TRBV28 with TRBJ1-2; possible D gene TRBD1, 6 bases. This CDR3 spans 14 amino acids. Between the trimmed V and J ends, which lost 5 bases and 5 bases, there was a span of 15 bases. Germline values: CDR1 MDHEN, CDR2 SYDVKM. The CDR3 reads CASSPGQPSYGYTF. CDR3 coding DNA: TGTGCCAGCAGTCCCGGACAGCCTTCTTATGGCTACACCTTC.

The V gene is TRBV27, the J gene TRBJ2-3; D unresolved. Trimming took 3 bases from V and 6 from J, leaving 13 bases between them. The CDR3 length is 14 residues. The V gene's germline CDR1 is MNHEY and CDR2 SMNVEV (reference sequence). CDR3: CASSFRIGSDTQYF. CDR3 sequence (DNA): TGTGCCAGCAGTTTTCGGATAGGGTCCGATACGCAGTATTTT.